The sequence of this TCR beta chain was determined in a study of shared clonotypes between healthy human individuals. Study context: Researchers drew samples from two women and a few men aged 18 to 49. Overall study results and limits: Owing to a small donor count, the genetic and exposure-history diversity represented was limited.

V gave up 3 bases and J gave up 0 bases, with 9 bases separating them. The CDR3 spans 15 residues. Germline lookup yields CDR1 MDHEN and CDR2 SYDVKM. To note about this clone: Its antigen is as yet unknown.

Replicate PCRs run on sorted subsets employed roughly 190 ng DNA, approximately 30,000 T cell genomes. The table came from immunoSEQ multiplex PCR; TCRdb's copy has only in-frame clones and leaves some out. The sample records around 650,000 clones, 95% to 96% being singletons. CD45RO-negative cells were positively selected for CCR7, leaving out terminally differentiated effector memory CD45RA+ cells. This TCR derives from a woman in her twenties or thirties in good health. The rearrangement links TRBV28 to TRBJ1-3; D unclear. Material: naive CD8+ T cells sorted from blood. The CDR3 loop reads CASSFFKFSGNTIYF. In nucleotides, the CDR3 is TGTGCCAGCAGTTTTTTCAAGTTCTCTGGAAACACCATATATTTT.